The 30 T cell receptor beta chains below all came from one sample that was sequenced in a study of cytomegalovirus exposure and HLA in healthy donors. The repertoire was sequenced with immunoSEQ multiplex PCR; TCRdb's copy has only in-frame clones and lacks some. The sample carries some 350,000 clones, about nine tenths recorded once. Sequencing was carried out using PBMCs. These receptors came from a woman in her 30s in good health and CMV-seropositive.

The rearrangement links TRBV29-1 to TRBJ2-3, with 7 bases aligning to TRBD1. The CDR3 sequence is 12 residues long. V lost 4 bases and J lost 3; bases outside the gene matches: 1. Germline-derived CDR1 and CDR2 are SQVTM and ANQGSEA. CDR3 sequence: CSVVQGTDTQYF. CDR3 DNA: TGCAGCGTTGTACAGGGGACAGATACGCAGTATTTT.

The chain recombines TRBV2 with TRBJ2-7; D ambiguous. Germline V gene data show CDR1 as SNHLY and CDR2 as FYNNEI. Trimming shortened V by 3 bases and J by 6 bases, and 12 bases separated the two germline ends. This CDR3 has 13 residues. This CDR3 reads CASSEGSSLEQYF. CDR3 in DNA: TGTGCCAGCAGTGAGGGAAGTTCCCTCGAGCAGTACTTC.

The gene calls are TRBV5-4 and TRBJ2-3; D gene uncertain. V dropped 4 bases and J dropped 2 bases, with 5 bases sitting between them. Germline V gene sequence: CDR1 SGHNT, CDR2 YYREEE (reference sequence). This CDR3 has 12 amino acids. The CDR3 region has the DNA TGTGCCAGCAGCCCAAACACAGATACGCAGTATTTT. As protein: CASSPNTDTQYF. The variable domain in full, completed from reference TRBV5-4 and TRBJ2-3, reads ETGVTQSPTHLIKTRGQQVTLRCSSQSGHNTVSWYQQALGQGPQFIFQYYREEENGRGNFPPRFSGLQFPNYSSELNVNALELDDSALYLCASSPNTDTQYFGPGTRLTVL.

The chain employs TRBV5-1 and TRBJ2-1, with 7 bases that match TRBD1. Trimming cost V 0 bases and J 6 bases; bases outside gene matches: 9. The CDR3 is 16 amino acids. Germline values: CDR1 SGHRS, CDR2 YFSETQ. CDR3 amino acids: CASSLAGQSRRNEQFF. The DNA of the CDR3 is TGCGCCAGCAGCTTGGCGGGACAGTCGAGGCGCAATGAGCAGTTCTTC.

The chain combines TRBV14 with TRBJ2-7; 7 nucleotides agree with TRBD1. The CDR3 spans 15 residues. CDR1 SGHDN and CDR2 FVKESK come from the germline V gene. Trimming took 3 bases from V and 0 from J; bases not matched to a gene: 5. The CDR3: CASSQGTGASYEQYF. The CDR3 bases are TGTGCCAGCAGCCAGGGAACAGGGGCCTCCTACGAGCAGTACTTC.

This chain uses TRBV6-1 with TRBJ1-4; the match to TRBD1 covers 9 bases. V lost 7 bases, J lost 7 bases, and 4 bases stayed unmatched. The germline V gene encodes CDR1 MNHNS and CDR2 SASEGT. This CDR3 contains 13 residues. CDR3 in amino acids: CASKRTGVEKLFF. Written as DNA, the CDR3 is TGTGCCAGCAAAAGGACAGGGGTTGAAAAACTGTTTTTT.

The rearrangement uses TRBV30 and TRBJ1-2; no firm D call. Per the germline V gene, CDR1 is GTSNPN and CDR2 is SVGIG (reference sequence). V lost 0 bases, J lost 0 bases, and 5 bases lay in between. This CDR3 spans 13 amino acids. For the CDR3, the DNA is TGTGCCTGGAGTGTACAGTCTAACTATGGCTACACCTTC. Translated, it gives CAWSVQSNYGYTF. The whole variable domain, remainder taken from reference TRBV30 and TRBJ1-2, is SQTIHQWPATLVQPVGSPLSLECTVEGTSNPNLYWYRQAAGRGLQLLFYSVGIGQISSEVPQNLSASRPQDRQFILSSKKLLLSDSGFYLCAWSVQSNYGYTFGSGTRLTVV.

The chain employs TRBV30 and TRBJ2-7; 9 bases are shared with TRBD1. Germline values: CDR1 GTSNPN, CDR2 SVGIG (reference sequence). There are 13 residues in the CDR3. The V segment lost 5 bases and the J segment 1 base; nucleotides outside the gene matches: 3. For the CDR3, the DNA is TGTGCCTGGGACAGGGGGTCTTCCTACGAGCAGTACTTC. Protein: CAWDRGSSYEQYF.

The genes are TRBV7-6 and TRBJ2-2; D is uncertain. The CDR3 is 14 amino acids. CDR1 and CDR2 from the germline V gene are SGHVS and FNYEAQ. Trimming stripped 1 base from V and 2 bases from J, with 5 bases between. CDR3 sequence (DNA): TGTGCCAGCAGCTTAGGGGTAAACACCGGGGAGCTGTTTTTT. It codes for CASSLGVNTGELFF.

The chain has TRBV28 and TRBJ2-3, with D perhaps TRBD1 (6 bases). Per germline, CDR1 MDHEN and CDR2 SYDVKM. V was trimmed by 5 bases and J by 5 bases, leaving 17 bases between them. The CDR3 sequence is 15 residues long. The CDR3 protein is CASSPRLPTGDTQYF. The CDR3 DNA sequence: TGTGCCAGCAGTCCCCGCCTCCCGACAGGAGATACGCAGTATTTT.

CDR3 region: CAWSVSREGNQPQHF. The CDR3 DNA is TGTGCCTGGAGTGTTAGCAGGGAGGGTAATCAGCCCCAGCATTTT. The rearrangement links TRBV30 to TRBJ1-5; TRBD1 might be the D (5 bases). The germline V gene has CDR1 GTSNPN and CDR2 SVGIG (reference sequence). Trimming pared 0 bases from V and 4 bases from J, leaving 13 bases between. The CDR3 extends over 15 amino acids.

The chain is built from TRBV13 and TRBJ2-7; D may be TRBD2 (5 bases). CDR3 length: 12 residues. Trimming removed 5 bases at V and 7 bases at J, with 12 bases between. Germline V gene sequence: CDR1 PRHDT, CDR2 FYEKMQ (reference sequence). The CDR3: CASSQGRREQYF. As DNA, the CDR3 is TGTGCCAGCAGCCAAGGGCGGAGGGAGCAGTACTTC. Filled out from reference TRBV13 and TRBJ2-7, the complete variable domain reads AAGVIQSPRHLIKEKRETATLKCYPIPRHDTVYWYQQGPGQDPQFLISFYEKMQSDKGSIPDRFSAQQFSDYHSELNMSSLELGDSALYFCASSQGRREQYFGPGTRLTVT.

This clone was picked up a small number of times. The rearrangement joins TRBV6-6 to TRBJ1-5; no reliable D call. V was trimmed by 5 bases and J by 3 bases, leaving 8 bases between them. From germline, CDR1 is MNHNY and CDR2 SVGAGI (reference sequence). This CDR3 comprises 13 residues. The CDR3 reads CASSVTDNQPQHF. The CDR3 DNA follows: TGTGCCAGCAGTGTCACAGACAATCAGCCCCAGCATTTT.

DNA of the CDR3: TGTGCCAGCAGTGAGGACAGGGGCAATCAGCCCCAGCATTTT. It specifies CASSEDRGNQPQHF. The rearrangement links TRBV6-5 to TRBJ1-5; 8 bases align to TRBD1. Per the germline V gene, CDR1 is MNHEY and CDR2 is SVGAGI. The junction had 2 bases not matched to a gene; V was cut back by 5 bases and J by 2 bases. The CDR3 is made up of 14 amino acids.

V and J are TRBV6-5 and TRBJ2-7; 8 bases agree with TRBD2. Germline CDR1 reads MNHEY; CDR2 reads SVGAGI. The CDR3 runs to 13 residues. J was trimmed by 3 bases and V by 6 bases; bases with no gene match: 4. The CDR3 bases are TGTGCCAGCAGGGATCTAGCGGGCTACGAGCAGTACTTC. Amino acid sequence: CASRDLAGYEQYF.

This clone has only one observation. This sequence joins TRBV9 and TRBJ2-2; TRBD1 might be the D (6 bases). Germline CDR1 reads SGDLS; CDR2 reads YYNGEE. This CDR3 is built from 15 residues. Trimming shortened V by 3 bases and J by 4 bases, and 13 bases separated the two germline ends. CDR3 sequence: CASSGARGGTGELFF. The CDR3 DNA follows: TGTGCCAGCAGCGGAGCCAGGGGTGGCACCGGGGAGCTGTTTTTT. Combining the CDR3 with reference TRBV9 and TRBJ2-2 gives the whole variable domain DSGVTQTPKHLITATGQRVTLRCSPRSGDLSVYWYQQSLDQGLQFLIQYYNGEERAKGNILERFSAQQFPDLHSELNLSSLELGDSALYFCASSGARGGTGELFFGEGSRLTVL.

The rearrangement joins TRBV6-4 to TRBJ2-1, with 10 nucleotides matching TRBD2. Trimming cost V 3 bases and J 6 bases; bases outside gene matches: 11. CDR1 and CDR2 (germline): MRHNA, SNTAGT. The CDR3 is 17 amino acids. CDR3: CASSEEESGGAGNEQFF. The CDR3 DNA follows: TGTGCCAGCAGTGAGGAGGAAAGCGGGGGGGCCGGCAATGAGCAGTTCTTC.

This chain links TRBV6-6 with TRBJ1-2, with D perhaps TRBD1 (6 bases). Germline assignment: CDR1 MNHNY and CDR2 SVGAGI (reference sequence). This CDR3 comprises 13 residues. The V end was cut by 5 bases, the J end by 8 bases, with 15 bases between. The CDR3 region is CASSTYRAGGYTF. Here the CDR3 DNA reads TGTGCCAGCAGTACCTACAGGGCGGGCGGCTACACCTTC.

The J gene is TRBJ1-2, the V gene TRBV5-8; tentative D call: TRBD1 (5 bases). The V gene's germline CDR1 is SGHTS and CDR2 YDEGEE. The CDR3 totals 13 residues. Trimming took 2 bases from V and 4 from J, leaving 9 bases between them. The CDR3 DNA follows: TGTGCCAGCAGCTTAGGCAGGGTCTATGGCTACACCTTC. Protein: CASSLGRVYGYTF.

The chain combines TRBV19 with TRBJ1-2; D remains ambiguous. In germline, CDR1 is LNHDA, CDR2 SQIVND (reference sequence). This CDR3 is built from 14 residues. V was pared by 3 bases and J by 5 bases, with 13 bases between. As DNA, the CDR3 is TGTGCCAGTAGTATCTCTCTGAAAACTTATGGCTACACCTTC. The encoded protein is CASSISLKTYGYTF.

This clone occurred once. The germline gene is not matched at one end of the junction; a read error may be the cause. CDR3 in DNA: TGTGCCAGCTCGGCAGGGGGCCAAGGGACCCAGTACTTC. It yields the protein CASSAGGQGTQYF. The rearrangement joins TRBV27 to TRBJ2-5; 8 bases match TRBD1. The CDR3 sequence is 13 residues long. Germline V lookup: CDR1 MNHEY, CDR2 SMNVEV (reference sequence).

This chain links TRBV28 with TRBJ1-2, with 8 bases that match TRBD1. The CDR3 is made up of 18 amino acids. Germline V lookup: CDR1 MDHEN, CDR2 SYDVKM. Losses at the gene ends were 2 bases for V and 4 bases for J; bases not matched to a gene: 15. CDR3 nucleotide sequence: TGTGCCAGCAGTTTAAGAGGACAGGGTCCGCTCTACGGCTATGGCTACACCTTC. Amino acid sequence: CASSLRGQGPLYGYGYTF.

The chain couples TRBV9 to TRBJ1-2, with TRBD1 matching 8 bases. The V gene end was trimmed by 3 bases and the J gene end by 0 bases; junction bases not matched to a gene: 4. CDR1 is SGDLS, CDR2 YYNGEE, per germline. The CDR3 sequence is 15 residues long. The CDR3 spells CASSGTDRANYGYTF. The CDR3 coding sequence is TGTGCCAGCAGCGGAACGGACAGGGCTAACTATGGCTACACCTTC.

The V call is TRBV18, the J call TRBJ2-1, with 12 nucleotides matching TRBD1. Germline V gene lookup returns CDR1 KGHSH and CDR2 LQKENI. With 3 bases clipped from V and 4 bases from J, the junction kept 4 bases outside the gene matches. CDR3 length: 16 amino acids. CDR3 nucleotides: TGTGCCAGCTCACCTGGGGACAGGGGGCTGTACAATGAGCAGTTCTTC. Protein product: CASSPGDRGLYNEQFF.

This clone was seen just once. The gene calls are TRBV6-5 and TRBJ1-5; possible D gene TRBD1, 5 bases. V lost 2 bases and J 4 bases, leaving 6 bases between the germline ends. The CDR3 length is 13 residues. Germline CDR1 MNHEY, CDR2 SVGAGI. As DNA, the CDR3 is TGTGCCAGCAGTTACGGGACTAATCAGCCCCAGCATTTT. Its translation is CASSYGTNQPQHF.

The chain carries TRBV4-2 and TRBJ2-1; 8 bases map to TRBD2. J gave up 3 bases and V 6 bases, and 10 bases lay outside the gene matches. The CDR3 totals 16 residues. Germline V gene data show CDR1 as LGHNA and CDR2 as YNFKEQ. CDR3 region: CASRLSGAGSYNEQFF. The CDR3 DNA sequence: TGTGCCAGCAGACTTAGCGGGGCCGGAAGCTACAATGAGCAGTTCTTC.

The CDR3, as DNA: TGCGCCAGCAGCCAAGATAGGAGCGGAGAGACCCAGTACTTC. Translated: CASSQDRSGETQYF. This chain uses TRBV4-3 with TRBJ2-5, with D possibly matching TRBD2 (5 bases). CDR1 is LGHNA and CDR2 is YSLEER in the germline V gene. The CDR3 totals 14 residues. Trimming took off 0 bases at V and 4 bases at J, with 9 bases between the two ends.

V usage is TRBV2 and J usage is TRBJ2-1; no definite D call. CDR1 is SNHLY, CDR2 FYNNEI, per germline. This CDR3 has 16 residues. With 6 bases removed from V and 2 bases from J, the gap between germline ends came to 17 bases. CDR3 nucleotides: TGTGCCAGCAGCACGGCGGCCCTCCTTACCTACAATGAGCAGTTCTTC. Translating it yields CASSTAALLTYNEQFF.

This clone has only a few counts. The chain couples TRBV10-1 to TRBJ2-5; D ambiguous. Deletions cut 1 base from V and 3 bases from J, with 3 bases between. Germline CDR1 and CDR2: WNHNN and SYGVQD (reference sequence). This CDR3 spans 12 amino acids. CDR3: CASSEWEETQYF. The DNA of the CDR3 is TGCGCCAGCAGTGAGTGGGAAGAGACCCAGTACTTC.

The V and J genes are TRBV7-3 and TRBJ2-5; TRBD2 matches at 9 bases. Unmatched junction bases numbered 8, after V lost 4 bases and J lost 11 bases. The CDR3 is 13 amino acids. CDR1 SGHTA and CDR2 FQGTGA come from the germline V gene. The CDR3 DNA reads TGTGCCAGCAGCTCGAAACGGGGACTAGCTCAGTACTTC. Its protein is CASSSKRGLAQYF.